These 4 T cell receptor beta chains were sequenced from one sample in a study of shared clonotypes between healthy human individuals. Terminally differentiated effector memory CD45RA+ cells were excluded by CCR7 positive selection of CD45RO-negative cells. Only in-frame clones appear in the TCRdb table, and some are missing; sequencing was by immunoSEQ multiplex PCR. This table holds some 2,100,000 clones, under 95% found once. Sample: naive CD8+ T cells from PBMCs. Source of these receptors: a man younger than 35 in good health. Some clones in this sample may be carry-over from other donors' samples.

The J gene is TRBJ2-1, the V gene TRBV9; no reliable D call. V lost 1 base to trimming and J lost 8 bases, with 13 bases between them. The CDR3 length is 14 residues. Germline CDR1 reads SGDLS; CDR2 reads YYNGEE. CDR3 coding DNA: TGTGCCAGCAGCGTAACGGTGTCTCGCCATGAGCAGTTCTTC. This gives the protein CASSVTVSRHEQFF.

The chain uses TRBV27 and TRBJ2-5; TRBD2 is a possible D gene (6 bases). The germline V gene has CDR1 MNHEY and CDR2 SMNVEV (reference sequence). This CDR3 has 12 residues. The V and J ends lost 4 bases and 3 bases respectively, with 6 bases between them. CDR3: CASSWGEETQYF. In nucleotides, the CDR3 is TGTGCCAGCAGTTGGGGGGAAGAGACCCAGTACTTC.

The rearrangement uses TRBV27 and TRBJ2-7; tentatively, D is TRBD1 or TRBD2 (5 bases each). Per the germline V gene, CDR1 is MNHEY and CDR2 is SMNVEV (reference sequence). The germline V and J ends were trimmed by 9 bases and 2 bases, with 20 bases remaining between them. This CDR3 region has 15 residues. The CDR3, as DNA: TGTGCCAGTTCTCCTCCGGGACGGAGAGCCTACGAGCAGTACTTC. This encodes CASSPPGRRAYEQYF.

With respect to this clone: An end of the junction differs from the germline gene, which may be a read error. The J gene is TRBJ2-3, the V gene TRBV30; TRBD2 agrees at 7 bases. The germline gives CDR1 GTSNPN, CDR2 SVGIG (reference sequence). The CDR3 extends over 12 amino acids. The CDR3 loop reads CAWSGGDTRLDF. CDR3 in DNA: TGTGCCTGGTCTGGGGGGGATACCCGTTTGGATTTT. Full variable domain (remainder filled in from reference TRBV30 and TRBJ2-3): SQTIHQWPATLVQPVGSPLSLECTVEGTSNPNLYWYRQAAGRGLQLLFYSVGIGQISSEVPQNLSASRPQDRQFILSSKKLLLSDSGFYLCAWSGGDTRLDFGPGTRLTVL.